What follows describes a single T cell receptor beta chain. This sample is part of a study of T cell clones after liver transplantation. The wider study: Tolerant meant at least one year fully off immunosuppression without liver enzymes above twice normal.

TCRdb keeps only in-frame clones here, not all; method: immunoSEQ multiplex PCR. Of roughly 53,000 clones listed, around 70% were seen once; the top ten hold about 9.7%. Looked up from germline, CDR1 is MDHEN and CDR2 is SYDVKM. CDR3 size: 14 residues. The V gene lost 5 bases and the J gene lost 8 bases, with 13 bases spanning the gap. V and J are TRBV28 and TRBJ1-6, with D possibly being TRBD1 (5 bases). This receptor was obtained from a human patient who received a liver transplant. The graft donor may have contributed some T cells. The sample here was CD4+ T cells from blood, taken at the 22-month timepoint. CDR3 DNA sequence: TGTGCCAGCAGTACCGGGGGATTAGATTCACCCCTCCACTTT. Translation gives CASSTGGLDSPLHF. The whole variable domain, filled in from reference TRBV28 and TRBJ1-6, reads DVKVTQSSRYLVKRTGEKVFLECVQDMDHENMFWYRQDPGLGLRLIYFSYDVKMKEKGDIPEGYSVSREKKERFSLILESASTNQTSMYLCASSTGGLDSPLHFGNGTRLTVT.